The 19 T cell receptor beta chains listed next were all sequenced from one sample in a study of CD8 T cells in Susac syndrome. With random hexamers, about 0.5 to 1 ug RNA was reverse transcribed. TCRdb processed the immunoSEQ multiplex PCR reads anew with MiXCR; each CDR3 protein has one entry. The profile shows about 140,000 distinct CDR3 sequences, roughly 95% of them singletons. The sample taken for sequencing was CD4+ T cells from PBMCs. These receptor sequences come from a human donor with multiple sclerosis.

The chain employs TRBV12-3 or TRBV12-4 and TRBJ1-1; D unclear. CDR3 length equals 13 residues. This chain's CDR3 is CATGRRMESEAFF. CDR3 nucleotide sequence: TGTGCAACCGGACGTCGTATGGAATCTGAAGCTTTCTTT.

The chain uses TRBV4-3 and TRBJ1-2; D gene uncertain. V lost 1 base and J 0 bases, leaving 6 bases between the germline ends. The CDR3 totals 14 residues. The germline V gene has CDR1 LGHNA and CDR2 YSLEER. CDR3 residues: CASSQAQANYGYTF. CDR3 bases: TGCGCCAGCAGCCAAGCGCAAGCTAACTATGGCTACACCTTC.

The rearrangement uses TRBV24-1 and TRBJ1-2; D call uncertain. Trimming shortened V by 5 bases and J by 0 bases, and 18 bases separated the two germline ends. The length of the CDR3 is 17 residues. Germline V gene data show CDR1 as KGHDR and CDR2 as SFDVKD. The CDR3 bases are TGTGCCACCAGTGCCCGGGGTATCTCAGGAACTAACTATGGCTACACCTTC. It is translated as CATSARGISGTNYGYTF.

CDR3 sequence (DNA): TGTGCCAGCAGCTTAGGAGGGTCTGCTCTCACAGATACGCAGTATTTT. As protein: CASSLGGSALTDTQYF. The chain carries TRBV11-2 and TRBJ2-3, with D maybe TRBD2 (5 bases). CDR1 and CDR2 (germline): SGHAT, FQNNGV. V was clipped by 1 base and J by 2 bases, with 13 bases between them. The CDR3 spans 16 residues.

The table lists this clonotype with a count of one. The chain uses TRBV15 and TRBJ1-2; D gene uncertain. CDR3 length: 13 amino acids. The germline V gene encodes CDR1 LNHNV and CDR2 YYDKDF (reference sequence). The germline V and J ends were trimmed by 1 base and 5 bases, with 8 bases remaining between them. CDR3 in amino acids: CATSRAATYGYTF. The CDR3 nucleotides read TGTGCCACCAGCAGAGCCGCGACTTATGGCTACACCTTC.

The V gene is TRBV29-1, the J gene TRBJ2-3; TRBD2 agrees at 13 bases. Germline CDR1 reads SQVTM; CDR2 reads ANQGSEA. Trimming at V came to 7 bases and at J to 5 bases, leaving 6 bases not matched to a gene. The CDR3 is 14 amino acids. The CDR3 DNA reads TGCAGCGGTCGACTAGCGGGAGGTATAGATACGCAGTATTTT. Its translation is CSGRLAGGIDTQYF.

The CDR3 spells CASRPTNRGEAFF. CDR3 coding DNA: TGTGCCAGCAGACCCACTAACAGGGGTGAAGCTTTCTTT. The chain couples TRBV6-5 to TRBJ1-1; TRBD1 agrees at 7 bases. CDR3 size: 13 residues. Unmatched junction bases numbered 8, after V lost 6 bases and J lost 7 bases. Germline assignment: CDR1 MNHEY and CDR2 SVGAGI.

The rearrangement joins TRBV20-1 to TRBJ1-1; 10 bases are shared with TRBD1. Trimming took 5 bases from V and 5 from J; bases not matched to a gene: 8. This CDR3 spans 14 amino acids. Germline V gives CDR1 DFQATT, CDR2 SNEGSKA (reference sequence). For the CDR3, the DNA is TGCAGTGCTCCCCGACAGGGGGCGGCAACTGAAGCTTTCTTT. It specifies CSAPRQGAATEAFF.

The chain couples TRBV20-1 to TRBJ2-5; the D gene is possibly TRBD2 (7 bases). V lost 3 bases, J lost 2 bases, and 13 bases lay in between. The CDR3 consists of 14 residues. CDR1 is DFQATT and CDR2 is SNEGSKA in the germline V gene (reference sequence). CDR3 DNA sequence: TGCAGTGCTAGGAAGGGGAGGGGGCAAGAGACCCAGTACTTC. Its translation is CSARKGRGQETQYF.

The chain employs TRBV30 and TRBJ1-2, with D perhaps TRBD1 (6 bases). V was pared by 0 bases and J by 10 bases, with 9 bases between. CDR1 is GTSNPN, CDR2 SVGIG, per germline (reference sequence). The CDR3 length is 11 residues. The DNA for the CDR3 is TGTGCCTGGAGTGTACAGGGACACTACACCTTC. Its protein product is CAWSVQGHYTF.

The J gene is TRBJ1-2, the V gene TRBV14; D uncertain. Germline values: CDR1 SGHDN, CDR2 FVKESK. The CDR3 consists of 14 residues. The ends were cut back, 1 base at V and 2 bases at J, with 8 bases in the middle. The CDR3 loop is CASSQGPLNYGYTF. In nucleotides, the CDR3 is TGTGCCAGCAGCCAAGGTCCACTGAACTATGGCTACACCTTC.

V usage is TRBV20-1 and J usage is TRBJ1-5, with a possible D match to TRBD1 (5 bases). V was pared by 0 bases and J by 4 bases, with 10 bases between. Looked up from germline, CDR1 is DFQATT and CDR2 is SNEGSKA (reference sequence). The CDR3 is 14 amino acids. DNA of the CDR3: TGCAGTGCTAGAGATTTAACAGGTAATCAGCCCCAGCATTTT. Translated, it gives CSARDLTGNQPQHF.

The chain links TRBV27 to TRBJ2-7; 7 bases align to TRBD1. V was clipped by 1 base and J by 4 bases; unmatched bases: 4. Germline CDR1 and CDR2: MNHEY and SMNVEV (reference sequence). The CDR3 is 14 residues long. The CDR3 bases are TGTGCCAGCAGTTTATTAGGGACAGCTTACGAGCAGTACTTC. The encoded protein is CASSLLGTAYEQYF.

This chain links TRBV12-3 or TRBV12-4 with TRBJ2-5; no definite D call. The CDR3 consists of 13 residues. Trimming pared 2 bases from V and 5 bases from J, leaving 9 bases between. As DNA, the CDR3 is TGTGCCAGCAGTTTATCTGGGGTGGAGACCCAGTACTTC. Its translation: CASSLSGVETQYF.

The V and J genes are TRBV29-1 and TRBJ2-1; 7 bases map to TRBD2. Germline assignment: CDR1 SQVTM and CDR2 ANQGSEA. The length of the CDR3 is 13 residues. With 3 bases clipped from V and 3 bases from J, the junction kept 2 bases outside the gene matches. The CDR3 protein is CSVEPSGYNEQFF. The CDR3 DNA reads TGCAGCGTTGAGCCTAGCGGCTACAATGAGCAGTTCTTC.

The CDR3 bases are TGTGCCAGCATTGCTGGTCGTGGTGGGGCCAACGTCCTGACTTTC. Translation gives CASIAGRGGANVLTF. V is TRBV2 and J is TRBJ2-6, with unresolved D. V shed 7 bases and J shed 3 bases, with 13 bases lying between them. The CDR3 length is 15 residues. Germline CDR1 and CDR2: SNHLY and FYNNEI.

In nucleotides, the CDR3 is TGTGCCAGCAGCGTAGCTGAAACATACGAGCAGTACTTC. It yields the protein CASSVAETYEQYF. V gene TRBV9 combines with J gene TRBJ2-7; D is ambiguous. Germline assignment: CDR1 SGDLS and CDR2 YYNGEE. The V end lost 0 bases, the J end lost 4 bases, and 8 bases lay between the germline ends. The CDR3 totals 13 residues.

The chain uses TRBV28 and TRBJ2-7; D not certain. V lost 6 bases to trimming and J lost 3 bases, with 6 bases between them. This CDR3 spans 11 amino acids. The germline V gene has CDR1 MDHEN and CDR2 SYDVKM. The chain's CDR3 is CASSRIYEQYF. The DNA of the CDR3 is TGTGCCAGCAGCAGGATCTACGAGCAGTACTTC.

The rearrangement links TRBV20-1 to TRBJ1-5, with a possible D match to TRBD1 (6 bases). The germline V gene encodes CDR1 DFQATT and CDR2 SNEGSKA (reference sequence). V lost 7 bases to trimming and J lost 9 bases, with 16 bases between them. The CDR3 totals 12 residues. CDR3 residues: CSVLPGGRPQHF. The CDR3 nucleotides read TGCAGTGTTCTGCCGGGGGGGCGGCCCCAGCATTTT.